A few counts support the clone carrying this T cell receptor (beta chain). Its antigen is undetermined. This record comes from a study of beta chain features in type 1 diabetes. V was shortened by 5 bases and J by 6 bases, with 14 bases between the two germline ends. Germline V gene sequence: CDR1 MDHEN, CDR2 SYDVKM. The CDR3 totals 15 residues. Expressed TCRB transcripts were sequenced, since all the RNA that had been isolated was reverse transcribed. Measured with immunoSEQ multiplex PCR; TCRdb has only the in-frame clones, and not every one. This table has around 290,000 clones, about 7.8% appearing once. Study-wide findings and caveats: Equally in patients and controls, shorter templates might have been favored by PCR. Any HLA-type effect on TCRB rearrangement remained unresolved here.

The chain uses TRBV28 and TRBJ1-6; no definite D call. Specimen: central memory CD4+ T cells from blood. The receptor's source is a woman under 30 in good health. This CDR3 reads CASSPVEVRNSPLHF. For the CDR3, the DNA is TGTGCCAGCAGTCCTGTAGAGGTCCGTAATTCACCCCTCCACTTT.